The entry below gives a single T cell receptor beta chain sequence along with its context. Data came from immunoSEQ multiplex PCR; TCRdb stores just in-frame clones and leaves some out. The sample contains under 150,000 clones, about 70% of which appear only once. The data derive from a study of shared clonotypes between healthy human individuals. Study in general: Ranging from 18 to 49 in age, donors were a couple of women and a few men.

Germline V CDR1 and CDR2: MDHEN, SYDVKM. V was pared by 3 bases and J by 3 bases, with 12 bases between. The CDR3 consists of 14 residues. What was sequenced was memory CD8+ T cells sorted from blood. The sample's subset: CD45RO+ cells pooled with CCR7-negative TemRA cells. The rearrangement joins TRBV28 to TRBJ2-7, with D maybe TRBD2 (7 bases). This clonotype originated in a woman aged 25 to 45 in good health. CDR3 bases: TGTGCCAGCAGTTTGGGGGGGGCTTTCTACGAGCAGTACTTC. Translated, it gives CASSLGGAFYEQYF. Filled out from reference TRBV28 and TRBJ2-7, the complete variable domain reads DVKVTQSSRYLVKRTGEKVFLECVQDMDHENMFWYRQDPGLGLRLIYFSYDVKMKEKGDIPEGYSVSREKKERFSLILESASTNQTSMYLCASSLGGAFYEQYFGPGTRLTVT.